The rows below give T cell receptor beta chains drawn from one sample of a study of post-analysis software for immune sequencing data. TCRdb processed the PCR reads anew with MiXCR; each CDR3 protein has one entry. In the table there are 450,000 or so distinct CDR3 sequences, roughly 45% of which are singletons. The sequenced sample was blood. These receptors came from a girl between 5 and 17 years old with multiple sclerosis. The CDR3 runs from the conserved cysteine through the conserved F or W. A D gene is named only where the DNA matches it firmly. Clone size is not always given. Where it is, it says once, few, many or a class for expanded clones.

D gene	clone size	V gene	J gene	CDR3 protein	CDR3 DNA
NA	NA	TRBV12-3/TRBV12-4	TRBJ1-1	CASSLPRVNTEAFF	TGTGCCAGCAGTTTACCTCGGGTGAACACTGAAGCTTTCTTT
NA	NA	TRBV12-3/TRBV12-4	TRBJ2-1	CASSGTTEAFEQFF	TGTGCCAGCAGTGGCACCACCGAGGCCTTTGAGCAGTTCTTC
TRBD2	many	TRBV7-2	TRBJ2-7	CASSPRLAGGGEQYF	TGTGCCAGCAGCCCTAGACTAGCGGGAGGGGGAGAGCAGTACTTC
NA	few	TRBV12-3/TRBV12-4	TRBJ2-3	CASTSYTDSTDTQYF	TGTGCCAGCACCTCGTACACCGATAGCACAGATACGCAGTATTTT
NA	NA	TRBV7-6	TRBJ2-7	CASSLPGHYEQYF	TGTGCCAGCAGCTTACCCGGTCACTACGAGCAGTACTTC
TRBD2	few	TRBV20-1	TRBJ2-1	CSPGTRLAGYNEQFF	TGCAGTCCCGGGACCCGACTAGCGGGATACAATGAGCAGTTCTTC
NA	few	TRBV28	TRBJ2-5	CASSPTSNPQYF	TGTGCCAGCAGTCCCACCTCGAACCCGCAGTACTTC
TRBD1	NA	TRBV9	TRBJ1-6	CASSVSTGGNDSPLHF	TGTGCCAGCAGCGTATCGACAGGGGGCAATGATTCACCCCTCCACTTT
NA	NA	TRBV20-1	TRBJ1-1	CSASRISTYTEAFF	TGCAGTGCTAGTAGGATCTCGACTTACACTGAAGCTTTCTTT
NA	NA	TRBV7-2	TRBJ1-5	CASSLSPGQPQHF	TGTGCCAGCAGCTTATCTCCGGGGCAGCCCCAGCATTTT
NA	NA	TRBV29-1	TRBJ2-7	CSVEDSGSSYEQYF	TGCAGCGTTGAAGATTCCGGGAGCTCCTACGAGCAGTACTTC
NA	few	TRBV27	TRBJ2-3	CASSSIAWAKDTDTQYF	TGTGCCAGCAGTTCCATTGCTTGGGCTAAAGATACAGATACGCAGTATTTT
TRBD1	NA	TRBV20-1	TRBJ2-3	CSARVGQGTDTQYF	TGCAGTGCTAGAGTAGGACAGGGCACAGATACGCAGTATTTT
NA	NA	TRBV7-9	TRBJ1-6	CASSTSNSPLHF	TGTGCCAGCAGCACGTCGAATTCACCCCTCCACTTT
NA	NA	TRBV5-6	TRBJ2-3	CASSFGGTGVTRGASDTQYF	TGTGCCAGCAGCTTTGGCGGGACGGGGGTGACGAGAGGTGCATCAGATACGCAGTATTTT
NA	few	TRBV18	TRBJ2-7	CASSPPSRQEQYF	TGTGCCAGCTCGCCACCGAGTAGGCAGGAGCAGTACTTC
NA	NA	TRBV20-1	TRBJ2-7	CSASAARYEQYF	TGCAGTGCTAGCGCTGCCCGCTACGAGCAGTACTTC
NA	few	TRBV29-1	TRBJ2-7	CSAGRVFSYEQYF	TGCAGTGCTGGCAGGGTTTTTAGCTACGAGCAGTACTTC
TRBD1	NA	TRBV10-3	TRBJ1-5	CAISTGTGSANQPQHF	TGTGCCATCAGTACCGGGACAGGGTCGGCCAATCAGCCCCAGCATTTT
TRBD2	NA	TRBV29-1	TRBJ2-3	CSVETSVTDTQYF	TGCAGCGTTGAGACTAGCGTAACAGATACGCAGTATTTT